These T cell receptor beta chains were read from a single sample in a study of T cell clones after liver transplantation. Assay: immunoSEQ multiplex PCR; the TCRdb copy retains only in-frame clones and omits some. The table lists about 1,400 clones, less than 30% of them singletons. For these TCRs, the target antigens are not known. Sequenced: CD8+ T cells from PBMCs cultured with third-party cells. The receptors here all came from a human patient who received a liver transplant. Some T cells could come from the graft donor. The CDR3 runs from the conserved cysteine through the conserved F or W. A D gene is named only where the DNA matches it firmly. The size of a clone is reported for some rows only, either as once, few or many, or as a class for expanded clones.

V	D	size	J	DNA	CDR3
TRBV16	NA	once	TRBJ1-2	TGTGCCAGCAGCACCACCAAGATCGTTAGAAAGACCTATGGCTACACCTTC	CASSTTKIVRKTYGYTF
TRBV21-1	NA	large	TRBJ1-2	TGTGCCAGCAGCAAAGAGTGGACAAACAAAAACTATGGCTACACCTTC	CASSKEWTNKNYGYTF
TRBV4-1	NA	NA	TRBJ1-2	TGCGCCAGCAGCCAAGACGACAGCTATGGCTACACCTTC	CASSQDDSYGYTF
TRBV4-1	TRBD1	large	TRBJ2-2	TGCGCCAGGAGGCCCTGGACAGGGGGTACCGGGGAGCTGTTTTTT	CARRPWTGGTGELFF
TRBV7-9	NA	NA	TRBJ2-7	TGTGCCAGCAGCCCTCAGTACGAGCAGTACTTC	CASSPQYEQYF
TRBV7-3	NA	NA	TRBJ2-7	TGTGCCAGCAGCTTAGTGGCCTACGAGCAGTACTTC	CASSLVAYEQYF
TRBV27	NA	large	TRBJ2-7	TGTGCCAGCAGTTCAGGGCCCTACGAGCAGTACTTC	CASSSGPYEQYF
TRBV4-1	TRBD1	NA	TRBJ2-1	TGCGCCAGCAGCCAAGTAGGGGGCGGTGAGCAGTTCTTC	CASSQVGGGEQFF
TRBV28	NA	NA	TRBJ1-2	TGTGCCAGCAGTTTATCGTCGGGGACATATTATGGCTACACCTTC	CASSLSSGTYYGYTF
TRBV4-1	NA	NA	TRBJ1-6	TGCGCCAGCAGCCCCCGGTTTGTGGCCCAGGAGCCCCTCCACTTT	CASSPRFVAQEPLHF
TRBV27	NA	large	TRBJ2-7	TGTGCCAGCAGTTTGCTCAGAAACTACGAGCAGTACTTC	CASSLLRNYEQYF
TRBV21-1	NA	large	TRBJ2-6	TGTGCCAGCAGCAGGGGGGGACAGTTTTACTCTGGGGCCAACGTCCTGACTTTC	CASSRGGQFYSGANVLTF
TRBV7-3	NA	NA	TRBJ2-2	TGTGCCTCCCGGGCCGGGACAACTAACACCGGGGAGCTGTTTTTT	CASRAGTTNTGELFF
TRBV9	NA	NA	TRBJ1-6	TGTGCCAGCAGCGTCTCCTCAGTAGGAAATTCACCCCTCCACTTT	CASSVSSVGNSPLHF
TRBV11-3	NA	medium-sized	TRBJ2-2	TGTGCCAGCAGCTTAGTCAGGGGAGGGACCGGGGAGCTGTTTTTT	CASSLVRGGTGELFF
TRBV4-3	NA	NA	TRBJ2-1	TGCGCCAGCAGCCAAGGCGGAGTAAATGAGCAGTTCTTC	CASSQGGVNEQFF
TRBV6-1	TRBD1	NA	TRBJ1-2	TGTGCCAGCAGGATCGGGACAGGACGGGGCTACACCTTC	CASRIGTGRGYTF
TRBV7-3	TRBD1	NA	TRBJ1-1	TGTGCCAGCAGCCCGGACAGGGAGAGCAATTTCTTT	CASSPDRESNFF
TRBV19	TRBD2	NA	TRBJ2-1	TGTGCCAGCTCCGTAGCGGGGGGGCCCTACAATGAGCAGTTCTTC	CASSVAGGPYNEQFF
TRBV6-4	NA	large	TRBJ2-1	TGTGCCAGCAGTGACGGCGAGCCCTACAATGAGCAGTTCTTC	CASSDGEPYNEQFF
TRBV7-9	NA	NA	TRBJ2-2	TGTGCCAGCAGCTTAGTCAGGGGAGGGACCGGGGAGCTGTTTTTT	CASSLVRGGTGELFF
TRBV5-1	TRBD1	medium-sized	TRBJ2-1	TGCGCCAGCAGCTTGGGGACAGGGGGCGCGGGGGATGAGCAGTTCTTC	CASSLGTGGAGDEQFF
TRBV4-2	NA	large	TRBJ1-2	TGTGCCAGCAGCTACCGGAATGGCTACACCTTC	CASSYRNGYTF
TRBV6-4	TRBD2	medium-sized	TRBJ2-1	TGTGCCAGCAGCGAGTCAAGCGGGGGGTACGGCGATGAGCAGTTCTTC	CASSESSGGYGDEQFF
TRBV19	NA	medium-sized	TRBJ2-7	TGTGCCAGTAGTTGGGGATCTACGAGCGAGCAGTACTTC	CASSWGSTSEQYF
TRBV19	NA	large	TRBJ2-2	TGTGCCTCCCACTCCCCGAACACCGGGGAGCTGTTTTTT	CASHSPNTGELFF
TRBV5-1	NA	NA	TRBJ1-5	TGCGCCAGCAGCTTGAGCGGGGGCAATCAGCCCCAGCATTTT	CASSLSGGNQPQHF
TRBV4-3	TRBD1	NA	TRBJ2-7	TGCGCCAGCAGCCAAGGGACAGGGTACGAGCAGTACTTC	CASSQGTGYEQYF
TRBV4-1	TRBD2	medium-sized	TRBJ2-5	TGCGCCAGCAGCCAAGATGCACTAGCGGGAGTTTGGGAGACCCAGTACTTC	CASSQDALAGVWETQYF
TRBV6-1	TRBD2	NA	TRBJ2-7	TGTGCCAGCAGCTTAGCGGGAGGAGGGATTGAGTACTTC	CASSLAGGGIEYF
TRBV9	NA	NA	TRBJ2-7	TGTGCCAGCAGCTTAGTGGCCTACGAGCAGTACTTC	CASSLVAYEQYF
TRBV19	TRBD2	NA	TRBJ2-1	TGTGCCAGTAGCCTCGCGGGGGGTCTTTACAATGAGCAGTTCTTC	CASSLAGGLYNEQFF
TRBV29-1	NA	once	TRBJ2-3	TGCAGCGTTGTAAAGCCACCACCTAGCACAGATACGCAGTATTTT	CSVVKPPPSTDTQYF
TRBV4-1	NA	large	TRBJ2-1	TGCGCCAGCAGCCAAGTCTGGCAGGAGGGTGAGCAGTTCTTC	CASSQVWQEGEQFF
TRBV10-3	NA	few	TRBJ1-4	TGTGCCATCAGAGACACAGGAAAGGGTGAAAAACTGTTTTTT	CAIRDTGKGEKLFF
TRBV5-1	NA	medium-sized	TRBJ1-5	TGCGCCAGCAGCTTGTGGGGCAATCAGCCCCAGCATTTT	CASSLWGNQPQHF
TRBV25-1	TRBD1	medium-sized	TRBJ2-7	TGTGCCAGCAGTTCCGGGACAGGGGGCTACGAGCAGTACTTC	CASSSGTGGYEQYF
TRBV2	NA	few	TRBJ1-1	TGTGCCAGCAGTTTTGGGTTCAACACTGAAGCTTTCTTT	CASSFGFNTEAFF
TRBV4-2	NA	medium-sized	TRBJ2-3	TGTGCCAGCAGCCAAGATTATGGAAACACAGATACGCAGTATTTT	CASSQDYGNTDTQYF
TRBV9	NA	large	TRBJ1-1	TGTGCCAGCAGCGTATCGTCAAAGGGGAACACTGAAGCTTTCTTT	CASSVSSKGNTEAFF
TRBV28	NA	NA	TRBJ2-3	TGTGCCAGCAGTTTTGGCCGGAGAGATACGCAGTATTTT	CASSFGRRDTQYF
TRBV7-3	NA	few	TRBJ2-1	TGTGCCAGCAGTCCGGACCCTTCAAGCTACAATGAGCAGTTCTTC	CASSPDPSSYNEQFF
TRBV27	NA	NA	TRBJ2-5	TGTGCCAGCAGTGCCCTGTTACGGACCCAGTACTTC	CASSALLRTQYF
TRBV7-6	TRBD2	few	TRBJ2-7	TGTGCCAGCAGCCCGGGCCCAGCGGGGGGGCTCGAGCAGTACTTC	CASSPGPAGGLEQYF
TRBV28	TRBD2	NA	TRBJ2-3	TGTGCCAGCAGTTTCGGGACTAGCGGGAGAGGCGGAGATACGCAGTATTTT	CASSFGTSGRGGDTQYF
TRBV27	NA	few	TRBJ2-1	TGTGCCAGCAGTTTGAACTCCTACAATGAGCAGTTCTTC	CASSLNSYNEQFF
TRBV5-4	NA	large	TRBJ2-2	TGTGCCAGCAGCTACGGACGGTATGACACCGGGGAGCTGTTTTTT	CASSYGRYDTGELFF
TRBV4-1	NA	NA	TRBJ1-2	TGCGCCAGCAGCTGTCAATCCCAGAACCGAAAGACCTATGGCTACACCTTC	CASSCQSQNRKTYGYTF
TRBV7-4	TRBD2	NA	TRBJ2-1	TGTGCCAGCAGCTTAGCGCGGACTAGCGGGAGACTGAATGAGCAGTTCTTC	CASSLARTSGRLNEQFF
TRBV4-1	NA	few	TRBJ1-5	TGCGCCAGCAGCCAAGGGATCAGAAGCAATCAGCCCCAGCATTTT	CASSQGIRSNQPQHF
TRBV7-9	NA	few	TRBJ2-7	TGTGCCAGCAGCTTGGCAGGAGGAGCCTCCTACGAGCAGTACTTC	CASSLAGGASYEQYF